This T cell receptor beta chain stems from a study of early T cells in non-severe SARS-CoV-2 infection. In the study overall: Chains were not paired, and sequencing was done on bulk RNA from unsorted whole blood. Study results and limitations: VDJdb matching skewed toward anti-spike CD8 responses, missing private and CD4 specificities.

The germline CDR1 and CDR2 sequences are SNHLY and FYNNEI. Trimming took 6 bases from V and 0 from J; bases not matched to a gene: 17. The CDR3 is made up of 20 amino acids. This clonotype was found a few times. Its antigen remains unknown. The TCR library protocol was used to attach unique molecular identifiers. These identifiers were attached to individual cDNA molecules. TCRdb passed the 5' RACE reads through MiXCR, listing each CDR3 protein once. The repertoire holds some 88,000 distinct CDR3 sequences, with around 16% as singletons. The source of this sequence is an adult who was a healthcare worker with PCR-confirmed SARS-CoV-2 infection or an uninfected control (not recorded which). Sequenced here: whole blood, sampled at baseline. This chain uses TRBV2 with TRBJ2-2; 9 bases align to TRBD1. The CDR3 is CASSTPGQGLGLANTGELFF. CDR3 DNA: TGTGCCAGCAGCACCCCGGGACAGGGCTTAGGTCTCGCGAACACCGGGGAGCTGTTTTTT.